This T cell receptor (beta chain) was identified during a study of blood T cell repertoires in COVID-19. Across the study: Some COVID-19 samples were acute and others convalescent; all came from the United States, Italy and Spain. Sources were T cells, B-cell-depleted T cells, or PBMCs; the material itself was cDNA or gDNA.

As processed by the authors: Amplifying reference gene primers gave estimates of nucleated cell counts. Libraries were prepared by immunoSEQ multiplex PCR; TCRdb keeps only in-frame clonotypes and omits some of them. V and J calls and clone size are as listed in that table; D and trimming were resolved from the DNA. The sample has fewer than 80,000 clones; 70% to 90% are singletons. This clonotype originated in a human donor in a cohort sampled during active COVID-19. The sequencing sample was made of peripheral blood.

The CDR3 is CASSPTGGGSGTGELFF. As DNA, the CDR3 is TGTGCCAGCAGCCCGACAGGGGGGGGTTCGGGCACCGGGGAGCTGTTTTTT. The genes are TRBV5-4 and TRBJ2-2; 9 bases are a match to TRBD1. The CDR3 spans 17 residues. Germline V gene sequence: CDR1 SGHNT, CDR2 YYREEE (reference sequence). The trim removed 4 bases at V and 4 bases at J, leaving 11 bases unmatched.